A selection of T cell receptor beta chains follows, all from one sample in a study of cytomegalovirus exposure and HLA in healthy donors. Measured with immunoSEQ multiplex PCR; TCRdb has only the in-frame clones, and not every one. This sample carries 140,000 or so clones, approximately 79% of them seen once, and the ten largest clones take around 4.7%. Material for sequencing was PBMCs. These receptors were collected from a man between 18 and 35 years old in good health and CMV-seropositive. CDR3s include the opening cysteine and the closing phenylalanine or tryptophan. Fields, in order: V gene, J gene, clone size, D gene, CDR3 DNA, CDR3 protein. A D gene is named only where the DNA matches it firmly. Size is stated for part of the rows, as once, few or many counts, or as a class when the clone is expanded.

TRBV19,TRBJ1-5,-,TRBD1,TGTGCCAGTAGTAGATTACAGGGGACTAGCAATCAGCCCCAGCATTTT,CASSRLQGTSNQPQHF
TRBV29-1,TRBJ1-1,-,TRBD1,TGCAGCGTTGCCCCCGGGACAGACTTTCTCGTCTACACTGAAGCTTTCTTT,CSVAPGTDFLVYTEAFF
TRBV21-1,TRBJ2-7,-,-,TGTGCCAGCACCTCTAGCGGGAGTACTTACGAGCAGTACTTC,CASTSSGSTYEQYF
TRBV6-6,TRBJ2-5,few,TRBD1,TGTGCCAGCAGACGGAGGACAGGTCAAGAGACCCAGTACTTC,CASRRRTGQETQYF
TRBV15,TRBJ1-5,-,-,TGTGCCACCAGCAGCGACAAGGGGGTCGGGCAGCCCCAGCATTTT,CATSSDKGVGQPQHF
TRBV29-1,TRBJ2-1,-,TRBD2,TGCAGCGTTGACGCGACTAGCGGATCGTTCTCCTACAATGAGCAGTTCTTC,CSVDATSGSFSYNEQFF
TRBV9,TRBJ2-7,-,TRBD2,TGTGCCAGCAGCGTAGAACTAGCGGGAGGGCCAGGCGAGCAGTACTTC,CASSVELAGGPGEQYF
TRBV30,TRBJ2-7,-,TRBD1,TGTGCCTGGAGTTCCTCTCTCCGATGGGGACAGGGAGGAGAGCAGTACTTC,CAWSSSLRWGQGGEQYF
TRBV14,TRBJ1-6,-,-,TGTGCCAGCAGCCAAACAAACTCCTATAATTCACCCCTCCACTTT,CASSQTNSYNSPLHF
TRBV30,TRBJ1-5,-,-,TGTGCCTGGAGTGTAGGAGGGTATAGCAATCAGCCCCAGCATTTT,CAWSVGGYSNQPQHF
TRBV10-3,TRBJ2-1,-,-,TGTGCCATCAGTGAGTCGAGGCAGTTTGGGAATGAGCAGTTCTTC,CAISESRQFGNEQFF
TRBV5-6,TRBJ2-5,-,TRBD2,TGTGCCAGCAGCTTGTTTGCGGGGGGAGAGACCCAGTACTTC,CASSLFAGGETQYF
TRBV19,TRBJ2-1,-,-,TGTGCCAGTAGTATAGGGGGGGGCCAGGGGTTTAATGAGCAGTTCTTC,CASSIGGGQGFNEQFF
TRBV7-2,TRBJ2-7,-,-,TGTGCCAGCAGCTTAGGTGGGCAGGTCCCCTACGAGCAGTACTTC,CASSLGGQVPYEQYF
TRBV5-6,TRBJ1-1,-,-,TGTGCCAGCAGCTTTCCAGGGAGGGGGAACACTGAAGCTTTCTTT,CASSFPGRGNTEAFF
TRBV7-2,TRBJ2-1,-,TRBD2,TGTGCCAGCAGCTTAGCGTGGGGACTAGCGGACTACAATGAGCAGTTCTTC,CASSLAWGLADYNEQFF
TRBV2,TRBJ1-1,once,-,TGTGCCAGCAGTGAGGACCGGGGAACTGAAGCTTTCTTT,CASSEDRGTEAFF
TRBV15,TRBJ1-5,once,TRBD1,TGTGCCACCAGCAGAGAGGACAGGCCGAATCAGCCCCAGCATTTT,CATSREDRPNQPQHF
TRBV28,TRBJ1-4,-,-,TGTGCCAGCAGCTCCACAGGGTTTGAAAAACTGTTTTTT,CASSSTGFEKLFF
TRBV6-1,TRBJ2-7,few,TRBD1,TGTGCCAGCAGTGAAGAGGGGACAGGCGGCTACGAGCAGTACTTC,CASSEEGTGGYEQYF
TRBV6-6,TRBJ2-7,-,-,TGTGCCAGCAGATCGAGCTACGAGCAGTACTTC,CASRSSYEQYF
TRBV21-1,TRBJ1-2,-,-,TGTGCCAGCAGCAAAAGAACTACAGGCCACTATGGCTACACCTTC,CASSKRTTGHYGYTF
TRBV2,TRBJ2-2,-,-,TGTGCCAGCAGTGAAATCCGGACCGGGGAGCTGTTTTTT,CASSEIRTGELFF
TRBV11-3,TRBJ2-2,once,-,TGTGCCAGCAGCCAGGGGGGACACCGGGGTTTCGGGGAGCTGTTTTTT,CASSQGGHRGFGELFF
TRBV6-5,TRBJ2-7,-,-,TGTGCCAGCAGGTCTGAGGCAAGGCACTACGAGCAGTACTTC,CASRSEARHYEQYF
TRBV6-6,TRBJ1-1,-,-,TGTGCCAGCAGTTACAAGGTGGAGGCTGAAGCTTTCTTT,CASSYKVEAEAFF
TRBV27,TRBJ2-1,-,TRBD1,TGTGCCAGCAGGACAGGGGTCAATGAGCAGTTCTTC,CASRTGVNEQFF
TRBV11-3,TRBJ2-3,-,TRBD2,TGTGCCACCGGGGCGGAGCGGGAGACTGATACGCAGTATTTT,CATGAERETDTQYF
TRBV5-4,TRBJ2-3,-,TRBD2,TGTGCCAGCAGCTTCCCGACTAGCGGGAGGTCGACAGATACGCAGTATTTT,CASSFPTSGRSTDTQYF
TRBV5-1,TRBJ2-1,few,TRBD1,TGCGCCAGCAGCTCGGACAGGAACAATGAGCAGTTCTTC,CASSSDRNNEQFF
TRBV5-1,TRBJ2-7,-,TRBD1,TGCGCCAGCAGCTTAGGACAGGCCACCTACGAGCAGTACTTC,CASSLGQATYEQYF
TRBV30,TRBJ2-5,-,-,TGTGCCTGGAGTGTGAGGTCGACCCAGTACTTC,CAWSVRSTQYF
TRBV25-1,TRBJ2-1,-,-,TGTGCCAGCAGTTCCGGGATCTACCTCTACAATGAGCAGTTCTTC,CASSSGIYLYNEQFF
TRBV6-1,TRBJ1-5,once,-,TGTGCCAGCAGTGAATACAGCCAGTTCAATCAGCCCCAGCATTTT,CASSEYSQFNQPQHF
TRBV27,TRBJ2-7,-,-,TGTGCCAGCAGTTTCAGGAGGGATGTCGCCTACGAGCAGTACTTC,CASSFRRDVAYEQYF
TRBV28,TRBJ2-7,once,-,TGTGCCAGCAGACCCTTTGGGGGGTCCTACGAGCAGTACTTC,CASRPFGGSYEQYF
TRBV20-1,TRBJ1-2,-,-,TGCAGTGCTAGCCCGAACTATGGCTACACCTTC,CSASPNYGYTF
TRBV5-8,TRBJ2-5,-,-,TGTGCCAGCAGCTTGGGGCGGAGGCAGTTCCAAGAGACCCAGTACTTC,CASSLGRRQFQETQYF
TRBV11-3,TRBJ2-1,-,TRBD2,TGTGCCAGCAGCTTAAAAGGGACTACCAATGAGCAGTTCTTC,CASSLKGTTNEQFF
TRBV6-1,TRBJ2-1,once,TRBD1,TGTGCCAGCAGTGAACGACGACAGGGCAACTACAATGAGCAGTTCTTC,CASSERRQGNYNEQFF
TRBV4-3,TRBJ1-1,medium-sized,TRBD1,TGCGCCAGCAGCCAAGATTGGGACAGGGGCCCGAACACTGAAGCTTTCTTT,CASSQDWDRGPNTEAFF
TRBV6-1,TRBJ1-6,-,-,TGTGCCAGCAGTGAACAGGGCCCCTATAATTCACCCCTCCACTTT,CASSEQGPYNSPLHF
TRBV4-2,TRBJ1-2,-,TRBD1,TGTGCCAGCAGCCAAGTCGGGACAGGAGCTAACTATGGCTACACCTTC,CASSQVGTGANYGYTF
TRBV15,TRBJ1-5,-,-,TGTGCCACCAGCAGAAAGGGAGGGGCCCTCTACCGGCCCCAGCATTTT,CATSRKGGALYRPQHF
TRBV5-1,TRBJ1-2,-,-,TGCGCCAGCAGCTTGGGGCAGGGGACTGGCTACACCTTC,CASSLGQGTGYTF
TRBV7-9,TRBJ2-2,few,TRBD2,TGTGCCAGCAGCCGACTAGCGGGAGTAATTACCGGGGAGCTGTTTTTT,CASSRLAGVITGELFF
TRBV10-3,TRBJ1-5,few,TRBD1,TGTGCCACCCAACCGGACAGGGCAGGCAATCAGCCCCAGCATTTT,CATQPDRAGNQPQHF
TRBV6-5,TRBJ2-5,-,TRBD1,TGTGCCAGCAGTTACTCGTCAGGGGGCGGCGTAGAGACCCAGTACTTC,CASSYSSGGGVETQYF
TRBV28,TRBJ2-3,-,-,TGTGCCAGCAGAAAGGGGGGGCCGGGCACAGATACGCAGTATTTT,CASRKGGPGTDTQYF